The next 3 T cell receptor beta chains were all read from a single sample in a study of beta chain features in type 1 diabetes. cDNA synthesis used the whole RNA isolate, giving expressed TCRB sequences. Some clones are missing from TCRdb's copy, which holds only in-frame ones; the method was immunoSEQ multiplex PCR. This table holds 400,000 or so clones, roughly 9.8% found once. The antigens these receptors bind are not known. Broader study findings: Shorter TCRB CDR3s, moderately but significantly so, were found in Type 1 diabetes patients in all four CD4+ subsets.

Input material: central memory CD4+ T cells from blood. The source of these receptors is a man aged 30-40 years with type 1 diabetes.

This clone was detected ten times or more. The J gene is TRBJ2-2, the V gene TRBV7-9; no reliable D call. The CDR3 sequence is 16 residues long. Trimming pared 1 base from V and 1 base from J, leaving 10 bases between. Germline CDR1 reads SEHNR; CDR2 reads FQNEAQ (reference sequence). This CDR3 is CASSLGPYENTGELFF. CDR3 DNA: TGTGCCAGCAGCTTAGGGCCATACGAGAACACCGGGGAGCTGTTTTTT.

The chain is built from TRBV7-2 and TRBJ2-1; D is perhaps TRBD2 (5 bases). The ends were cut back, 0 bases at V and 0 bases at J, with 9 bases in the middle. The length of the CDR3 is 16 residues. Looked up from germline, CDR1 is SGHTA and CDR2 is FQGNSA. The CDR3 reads CASSLAPSLSYNEQFF. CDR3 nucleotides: TGTGCCAGCAGCTTAGCCCCTAGCCTCTCCTACAATGAGCAGTTCTTC.

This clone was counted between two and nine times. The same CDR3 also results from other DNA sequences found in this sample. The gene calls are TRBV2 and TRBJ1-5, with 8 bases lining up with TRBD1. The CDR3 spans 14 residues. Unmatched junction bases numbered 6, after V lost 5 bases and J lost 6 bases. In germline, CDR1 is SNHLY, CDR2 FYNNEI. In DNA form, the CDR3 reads TGTGCCAGCAGTCGACAGGGGTTGGGTCAGCCCCAGCATTTT. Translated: CASSRQGLGQPQHF.